This TCR beta chain was sequenced for a study of CD8 T cells in ankylosing spondylitis. This CDR3 has 13 amino acids. V was clipped by 4 bases and J by 4 bases, with 11 bases between them. Germline CDR1 is DFQATT and CDR2 is SNEGSKA (reference sequence). This clonotype was counted only a few times. Antigen: not known. The authors made TCR beta libraries by quantitative 5'-RACE with molecular barcodes. TCRdb independently ran MiXCR on the 5' RACE reads; one entry per CDR3 protein. The sample shows about 500,000 distinct CDR3 sequences, about an eighth of them seen only once. Study results and limitations: A TCR beta motif made of roughly eight highly homologous variants seemed typical of ankylosing spondylitis blood.

Sequencing used blood, either unsorted or a sorted T cell fraction (not recorded which). The receptor was derived from a male donor with ankylosing spondylitis. The chain has TRBV20-1 and TRBJ1-3; D not resolved. The CDR3 nucleotides are TGCAGTGCTACCGGGAAGGAGGGAAACACCATATATTTT. Its protein is CSATGKEGNTIYF.